The 27 T cell receptor beta chains presented below share a single source sample, sequenced in a study of cytomegalovirus exposure and HLA in healthy donors. Amplification used 60 Vbeta primers and 13 Jbeta primers. Assay: immunoSEQ multiplex PCR; the TCRdb copy retains only in-frame clones and omits some. The sample includes more than 70,000 clones, about 80% seen only once; the top ten take roughly 3%. Material for sequencing was PBMCs. These receptors were obtained from a man between 50 and 59 years old in good health and CMV-seropositive.

The V gene is TRBV6-5, the J gene TRBJ1-1, with a possible D match to TRBD1 (6 bases). V gave up 6 bases and J gave up 1 base, with 12 bases separating them. The CDR3 has 14 amino acids. Per the germline V gene, CDR1 is MNHEY and CDR2 is SVGAGI. The CDR3, as DNA: TGTGCCAGCAGGGGTGACAGGCGGAACACTGAAGCTTTCTTT. Protein product: CASRGDRRNTEAFF.

This clone has a handful of counts. This chain connects TRBV9 to TRBJ1-6; D gene ambiguous. The CDR3 extends over 15 amino acids. Germline V gene lookup returns CDR1 SGDLS and CDR2 YYNGEE. The V gene lost 4 bases and the J gene lost 5 bases, with 13 bases spanning the gap. The CDR3 sequence: CASSILQEDNSPLHF. CDR3 nucleotide sequence: TGTGCCAGCAGCATCTTACAAGAAGATAATTCACCCCTCCACTTT.

With respect to this clone: Sequence at one end of the junction differs from germline and may be a read error. The CDR3 DNA reads as TGTGCCAACAGTGGGAACAGCCAAGCTTTCTTT. It codes for CANSGNSQAFF. The chain employs TRBV2 and TRBJ1-1, with unresolved D. CDR3 length: 11 residues. The germline V gene encodes CDR1 SNHLY and CDR2 FYNNEI.

This clone was counted between two and nine times. CDR3 loop: CASSPKWREGLDTQYF. The CDR3 coding sequence is TGTGCCAGCAGCCCAAAGTGGCGGGAGGGGTTAGATACGCAGTATTTT. V gene TRBV7-9 combines with J gene TRBJ2-3, with TRBD2 matching 9 bases. The V gene's germline CDR1 is SEHNR and CDR2 FQNEAQ (reference sequence). Trimming at V came to 5 bases and at J to 5 bases, leaving 11 bases not matched to a gene. CDR3 length: 16 amino acids.

The chain is built from TRBV6-4 and TRBJ2-1, with D possibly matching TRBD2 (6 bases). V dropped 3 bases and J dropped 7 bases, with 16 bases sitting between them. CDR1 and CDR2 from the germline V gene are MRHNA and SNTAGT. The CDR3 is 15 amino acids. The CDR3 DNA is TGTGCCAGCAGTGATGTTGCGGGAACATCTAATGAGCAGTTCTTC. Translation: CASSDVAGTSNEQFF.

The chain has TRBV19 and TRBJ2-1; D not resolved. Trimming removed 5 bases at V and 0 bases at J, with 11 bases between. CDR1 LNHDA and CDR2 SQIVND come from the germline V gene (reference sequence). CDR3 length equals 15 residues. The CDR3 nucleotides read TGTGCCAGTAGTTCCTCCGCGAGCTCCTACAATGAGCAGTTCTTC. Its protein is CASSSSASSYNEQFF.

The chain couples TRBV18 to TRBJ1-4, with a possible D match to TRBD1 (6 bases). The CDR3 loop spans 15 amino acids. Between the trimmed V and J ends, which lost 0 bases and 12 bases, there was a span of 17 bases. Per the germline V gene, CDR1 is KGHSH and CDR2 is LQKENI. The CDR3: CASSPPSGHGGELFF. Written as DNA, the CDR3 is TGTGCCAGCTCACCACCATCGGGACACGGGGGGGAACTGTTTTTT.

The genes are TRBV9 and TRBJ1-2; TRBD1 aligns across 7 bases. The CDR3 has 15 amino acids. From germline, CDR1 is SGDLS and CDR2 YYNGEE. Trimming took 0 bases from V and 7 from J; bases not matched to a gene: 9. This CDR3 reads CASSVATGVEPGYTF. The DNA of the CDR3 is TGTGCCAGCAGCGTAGCTACAGGGGTTGAACCTGGCTACACCTTC.

The J gene is TRBJ1-3, the V gene TRBV6-5; D is perhaps TRBD1 (5 bases). The germline V gene encodes CDR1 MNHEY and CDR2 SVGAGI. This CDR3 has 14 amino acids. V shed 8 bases and J shed 1 base, with 12 bases lying between them. CDR3: CASVGAGSGNTIYF. Here the CDR3 DNA reads TGTGCCAGCGTTGGGGCAGGATCTGGAAACACCATATATTTT.

V is TRBV30 and J is TRBJ2-2; D is perhaps TRBD2 (7 bases). This CDR3 comprises 13 residues. CDR1 and CDR2 from the germline V gene are GTSNPN and SVGIG (reference sequence). Trimming stripped 8 bases from V and 6 bases from J, with 16 bases between. The CDR3 protein is CARDPGGSGELFF. Written as DNA, the CDR3 is TGTGCCCGAGATCCGGGGGGCTCCGGGGAGCTGTTTTTT. Looking up the rest from reference TRBV30 and TRBJ2-2 gives the full variable domain: SQTIHQWPATLVQPVGSPLSLECTVEGTSNPNLYWYRQAAGRGLQLLFYSVGIGQISSEVPQNLSASRPQDRQFILSSKKLLLSDSGFYLCARDPGGSGELFFGEGSRLTVL.

The chain couples TRBV11-2 to TRBJ2-7, with 8 bases that match TRBD2. The CDR3 contains 14 residues. With V trimmed by 6 bases and J by 0 bases, 4 bases remained unmatched. Germline values: CDR1 SGHAT, CDR2 FQNNGV. The CDR3 DNA sequence: TGTGCCAGCAGTTATACTAGCGGCTCCTACGAGCAGTACTTC. Amino acids: CASSYTSGSYEQYF. The full variable domain, in which reference TRBV11-2 and TRBJ2-7 provide the parts outside the CDR3, is EAGVAQSPRYKIIEKRQSVAFWCNPISGHATLYWYQQILGQGPKLLIQFQNNGVVDDSQLPKDRFSAERLKGVDSTLKIQPAKLEDSAVYLCASSYTSGSYEQYFGPGTRLTVT.

This clone was recorded a few times. The identical CDR3 is also encoded by other nucleotide sequences in the sample. This chain connects TRBV23-1 to TRBJ1-2; possible D gene TRBD1, 6 bases. TRBV23-1 is filed as an ORF, its function uncertain. This CDR3 spans 15 amino acids. V lost 0 bases to trimming and J lost 3 bases, with 11 bases between them. Here the CDR3 reads CASSQSRYRDYGYTF. In nucleotides, the CDR3 is TGCGCCAGCAGTCAATCGAGGTACAGGGACTATGGCTACACCTTC.

V usage is TRBV6-6 and J usage is TRBJ2-3; possibly TRBD2 for D (6 bases). CDR3 length: 15 residues. The germline V gene encodes CDR1 MNHNY and CDR2 SVGAGI (reference sequence). V was pared by 6 bases and J by 0 bases, with 13 bases between. CDR3 nucleotides: TGTGCCAGCAGACGGGGGAGCGCTAGCACAGATACGCAGTATTTT. The encoded protein is CASRRGSASTDTQYF.

CDR3 DNA sequence: TGCGCCAGCAGCCAAATAGGGACGAAGGGGGCGAACACTGAAGCTTTCTTT. It translates to CASSQIGTKGANTEAFF. The chain has TRBV4-1 and TRBJ1-1; 7 nucleotides align to TRBD1. Germline CDR1 reads MGHRA; CDR2 reads YSYEKL. After removal of 2 bases from V and 1 base from J, the junction contained 10 bases not matched to a gene. CDR3 length: 17 residues.

Details on this clone: One junction end disagrees with the germline gene, perhaps due to a read error. The chain recombines TRBV7-9 with TRBJ2-1; 8 nucleotides align to TRBD2. The CDR3 sequence is 13 residues long. Germline CDR1 SEHNR, CDR2 FQNEAQ (reference sequence). CDR3 in amino acids: CSSRYTSGNEQFF. DNA of the CDR3: TGTTCCAGCAGGTATACTAGCGGCAATGAGCAGTTCTTC.

The rearrangement joins TRBV15 to TRBJ1-3; 7 bases are shared with TRBD1. V lost 0 bases to trimming and J lost 2 bases; unmatched junction nucleotides: 1. Germline V gene data show CDR1 as LNHNV and CDR2 as YYDKDF (reference sequence). The CDR3 is 15 amino acids. The CDR3 DNA follows: TGTGCCACCAGCAGAGACAGGGGGACTGGAAACACCATATATTTT. It is translated as CATSRDRGTGNTIYF.

The J gene is TRBJ2-2, the V gene TRBV2; the D gene is possibly TRBD1 (5 bases). From germline, CDR1 is SNHLY and CDR2 FYNNEI. The length of the CDR3 is 14 residues. With 4 bases removed from V and 2 bases from J, the gap between germline ends came to 8 bases. Here the CDR3 DNA reads TGTGCCAGCAGTGGGCAGGGAAACACCGGGGAGCTGTTTTTT. Protein product: CASSGQGNTGELFF.

As for this clone: Germline is not matched at one junction end, which may reflect a read error. The rearrangement uses TRBV9 and TRBJ2-3; 9 bases map to TRBD2. This CDR3 spans 15 amino acids. In germline, CDR1 is SGDLS, CDR2 YYNGEE. The CDR3 DNA reads as TGTGCCAGCAGCTTAGCGACTAGCGGCACAGATATGCAGTATTTT. Residues: CASSLATSGTDMQYF.

CDR3 sequence reads: CASRPNLSRQETQYF. The CDR3 bases are TGTGCCAGCAGACCTAACCTTAGCAGACAAGAGACCCAGTACTTC. The rearrangement links TRBV6-5 to TRBJ2-5; no clear D gene. The germline V and J ends were trimmed by 6 bases and 2 bases, with 16 bases remaining between them. This CDR3 spans 15 amino acids. Looked up from germline, CDR1 is MNHEY and CDR2 is SVGAGI.

The rearrangement uses TRBV6-5 and TRBJ2-1; TRBD2 matches 8 bases. The ends lost 2 bases at V and 10 bases at J; junction bases unmatched: 13. The CDR3 is 16 residues long. CDR1 and CDR2 from the germline V gene are MNHEY and SVGAGI. Here the CDR3 reads CASSYRTGTRGGEQFF. Written as DNA, the CDR3 is TGTGCCAGCAGTTACAGAACCGGGACTAGGGGGGGGGAGCAGTTCTTC.

The rearrangement uses TRBV15 and TRBJ1-1, with a tentative D call TRBD1 (5 bases). CDR1 and CDR2 (germline): LNHNV, YYDKDF (reference sequence). Trimming cost V 1 base and J 4 bases, with 10 bases left between them. The CDR3 consists of 14 residues. Here the CDR3 DNA reads TGTGCCACCAGCAGAGGTGGGGGGATCACTGAAGCTTTCTTT. It yields the protein CATSRGGGITEAFF.

A few counts support this clone. The chain has TRBV5-1 and TRBJ2-1; 9 bases align to TRBD2. From germline, CDR1 is SGHRS and CDR2 YFSETQ. With 0 bases clipped from V and 7 bases from J, the junction kept 8 bases outside the gene matches. CDR3 length equals 16 residues. The CDR3 sequence: CASSLAVSGRGNEQFF. CDR3 sequence (DNA): TGCGCCAGCAGCTTGGCCGTTAGCGGGAGAGGGAATGAGCAGTTCTTC.

The gene calls are TRBV10-1 and TRBJ2-2; 13 bases align to TRBD2. CDR3 size: 15 residues. The trim removed 6 bases at V and 8 bases at J, leaving 6 bases unmatched. The germline CDR1 and CDR2 sequences are WNHNN and SYGVQD (reference sequence). This chain's CDR3 is CASRTSGRARGELFF. The CDR3 DNA reads as TGCGCCAGCAGAACTAGCGGGAGGGCCCGGGGGGAGCTGTTTTTT.

The V and J genes are TRBV19 and TRBJ2-7; possibly TRBD1 for D (6 bases). The CDR3 covers 15 residues. Germline lookup yields CDR1 LNHDA and CDR2 SQIVND (reference sequence). Between the trimmed V and J ends, which lost 3 bases and 4 bases, there was a span of 16 bases. The DNA for the CDR3 is TGTGCCAGTAGTATTAACAGGGATGCCTTGTACGAGCAGTACTTC. It yields the protein CASSINRDALYEQYF.

The gene calls are TRBV2 and TRBJ2-5; TRBD2 matches at 9 bases. Germline V gene data show CDR1 as SNHLY and CDR2 as FYNNEI. This CDR3 comprises 12 residues. The V gene end was trimmed by 7 bases and the J gene end by 3 bases; junction bases not matched to a gene: 0. The CDR3 region has the DNA TGTGCCAGCAAGCGGGAGGAAGAGACCCAGTACTTC. Residues: CASKREEETQYF.

J is TRBJ1-1 and V is TRBV10-3; 7 bases are shared with TRBD1. CDR1 ENHRY and CDR2 SYGVKD come from the germline V gene. CDR3 size: 14 residues. After removal of 6 bases from V and 4 bases from J, the junction contained 8 bases not matched to a gene. CDR3 region: CAISSTGLGTEAFF. CDR3 DNA sequence: TGTGCCATCAGCTCGACAGGGCTCGGCACTGAAGCTTTCTTT.

The rearrangement uses TRBV14 and TRBJ1-2; 9 nucleotides match TRBD1. CDR1 is SGHDN and CDR2 is FVKESK in the germline V gene. CDR3 length: 15 residues. The trim removed 4 bases at V and 5 bases at J, leaving 8 bases unmatched. The CDR3 here is CASSPSGTGRYGYTF. The CDR3 coding sequence is TGTGCCAGCAGCCCGTCCGGGACAGGGAGATATGGCTACACCTTC.